This passage covers 14 T cell receptor beta chains from one sample sequenced in a study of blood T cell repertoires in COVID-19. The data were produced by immunoSEQ multiplex PCR, yet TCRdb's version contains in-frame clones alone and is incomplete. Here the sample spans roughly 150,000 clones, around 88% being singletons. The specimen was peripheral blood. The receptors derive from a human donor in a cohort sampled during active COVID-19.

This chain connects TRBV6-5 to TRBJ2-7; D perhaps matches TRBD1 (6 bases). V dropped 6 bases and J dropped 5 bases, with 8 bases sitting between them. The CDR3 is made up of 11 amino acids. Per germline, CDR1 MNHEY and CDR2 SVGAGI. The CDR3 DNA is TGTGCCAGCAGGACAGGTCACGAGCAGTACTTC. Its protein product is CASRTGHEQYF.

This clone was seen a single time. This CDR3 is CASADRSSYNEQFF. CDR3 sequence (DNA): TGTGCCAGTGCGGACAGAAGCTCCTACAATGAGCAGTTCTTC. The genes are TRBV6-5 and TRBJ2-1, with a possible D match to TRBD1 (6 bases). Trimming cost V 9 bases and J 0 bases, with 12 bases left between them. Germline values: CDR1 MNHEY, CDR2 SVGAGI. The CDR3 is 14 residues long.

V gene TRBV19 combines with J gene TRBJ2-4; 11 positions match TRBD1. After removal of 3 bases from V and 10 bases from J, the junction contained 5 bases not matched to a gene. CDR3 size: 14 residues. Germline CDR1 and CDR2: LNHDA and SQIVND (reference sequence). CDR3: CASSMDGTGGIQYF. The DNA of the CDR3 is TGTGCCAGTAGTATGGACGGGACAGGGGGGATTCAGTACTTC.

The V and J genes are TRBV7-9 and TRBJ2-5; 7 nucleotides align to TRBD1. Per germline, CDR1 SEHNR and CDR2 FQNEAQ (reference sequence). The V segment lost 4 bases and the J segment 2 bases; nucleotides outside the gene matches: 4. The CDR3 totals 14 residues. The CDR3 sequence is CASSWTGVQETQYF. DNA of the CDR3: TGTGCCAGCAGCTGGACAGGAGTTCAAGAGACCCAGTACTTC. Drawing the rest from reference TRBV7-9 and TRBJ2-5, the complete variable domain is DTGVSQNPRHKITKRGQNVTFRCDPISEHNRLYWYRQTLGQGPEFLTYFQNEAQLEKSRLLSDRFSAERPKGSFSTLEIQRTEQGDSAMYLCASSWTGVQETQYFGPGTRLLVL.

Regarding this clone: The junction and the germline gene differ at one end; a read error may be behind it. The chain recombines TRBV18 with TRBJ1-1; D is undetermined. CDR1 is KGHSH, CDR2 LQKENI, per germline. The CDR3 extends over 13 amino acids. CDR3: CASSPQGNSEAFF. The CDR3 coding sequence is TGTGCCAGCTCACCACAAGGAAACAGTGAAGCTTTCTTT. The full variable domain, rest sourced from reference TRBV18 and TRBJ1-1, is NAGVMQNPRHLVRRRGQEARLRCSPMKGHSHVYWYRQLPEEGLKFMVYLQKENIIDESGMPKERFSAEFPKEGPSILRIQQVVRGDSAAYFCASSPQGNSEAFFGQGTRLTVV.

This chain uses TRBV5-1 with TRBJ1-6; D is unclear. Germline V CDR1 and CDR2: SGHRS, YFSETQ. This CDR3 has 13 amino acids. V lost 1 base, J lost 7 bases, and 6 bases lay in between. The CDR3 loop is CASSLHNNSPLHF. The CDR3 DNA is TGCGCCAGCAGCTTGCACAACAATTCACCCCTCCACTTT.

The chain has TRBV10-1 and TRBJ1-6; 8 bases fit TRBD1. Germline lookup yields CDR1 WNHNN and CDR2 SYGVQD (reference sequence). The V gene end was trimmed by 7 bases and the J gene end by 5 bases; junction bases not matched to a gene: 10. The CDR3 runs 16 residues. CDR3 sequence (DNA): TGCGCCAGCACCCCGACGGACAGGGAGAATAATTCACCCCTCCACTTT. Encoded protein: CASTPTDRENNSPLHF.

The V call is TRBV29-1, the J call TRBJ2-7, with D hard to call. The CDR3 sequence is 11 residues long. Germline CDR1 and CDR2: SQVTM and ANQGSEA. The ends were cut back, 5 bases at V and 5 bases at J, with 10 bases in the middle. CDR3 bases: TGCAGCGTTATCCGCGGCCACGAGCAGTACTTC. Protein product: CSVIRGHEQYF.

The rearrangement links TRBV14 to TRBJ2-1; TRBD1 agrees at 10 bases. Germline V gene data show CDR1 as SGHDN and CDR2 as FVKESK. The CDR3 has 17 amino acids. J gave up 9 bases and V 2 bases, and 13 bases lay outside the gene matches. The CDR3 protein is CASSQKDLWTGGPEQFF. CDR3 bases: TGTGCCAGCAGCCAAAAAGACCTTTGGACAGGGGGTCCTGAGCAGTTCTTC.

There are a few counts of this clone. The chain has TRBV19 and TRBJ1-2; D may be TRBD1 (6 bases). Trimming cost V 5 bases and J 4 bases, with 17 bases left between them. The length of the CDR3 is 15 residues. Germline loops: CDR1 LNHDA, CDR2 SQIVND (reference sequence). The CDR3 DNA follows: TGTGCCAGTAGTCCCAGACAGGTACAAAGCTATGGCTACACCTTC. It encodes CASSPRQVQSYGYTF.

The J gene is TRBJ2-5, the V gene TRBV5-3; perhaps TRBD1 as D (6 bases). TRBV5-3 is sorted into the ORF group, with uncertain function. The CDR3 is 14 residues long. V was clipped by 4 bases and J by 2 bases, with 12 bases between them. The CDR3 coding sequence is TGTGCCAGAAGCACGGACAGAAGACAAGAGACCCAGTACTTC. Encoded protein: CARSTDRRQETQYF.

V and J are TRBV19 and TRBJ1-5; 8 positions agree with TRBD1. The V segment lost 7 bases and the J segment 5 bases; nucleotides outside the gene matches: 10. CDR1 LNHDA and CDR2 SQIVND come from the germline V gene (reference sequence). This CDR3 spans 15 amino acids. CDR3 residues: CASNPDRDYDQPQHF. DNA for the CDR3: TGTGCCAGTAATCCGGACAGGGATTACGATCAGCCCCAGCATTTT.

A single count supports this clone. The chain joins TRBV7-9 to TRBJ2-5; 10 bases align to TRBD1. CDR1 and CDR2 from the germline V gene are SEHNR and FQNEAQ (reference sequence). Germline trimming cut 4 bases from V and 5 bases from J; bases unmatched to any gene: 4. The CDR3 has 14 residues. The CDR3 loop is CASSSGQGRETQYF. The DNA of the CDR3 is TGTGCCAGCAGCTCGGGACAGGGGAGGGAGACCCAGTACTTC.

The chain carries TRBV7-9 and TRBJ2-5, with TRBD2 matching 8 bases. Germline CDR1 SEHNR, CDR2 FQNEAQ (reference sequence). The V gene end was trimmed by 3 bases and the J gene end by 4 bases; junction bases not matched to a gene: 7. The CDR3 runs to 15 residues. CDR3 nucleotide sequence: TGTGCCAGCAGCTTTAGCGGGGCGGTGGGAGAGACCCAGTACTTC. Its protein is CASSFSGAVGETQYF.